Shown below are 9 T cell receptor beta chains from a single sample sequenced in a study of patients and donors after allogeneic stem cell transplantation. TCRdb re-called the RT-PCR reads with MiXCR, one entry per CDR3 protein. Of 85,000 to 90,000 distinct CDR3 sequences in the sample, approximately 49% were seen once. The sequenced sample was blood, either unsorted or a sorted T cell fraction (not recorded which). All receptors derive from a human donor who was either an allogeneic HSCT recipient or a stem cell or donor lymphocyte infusion donor (not recorded which). It is not recorded whose cells these are; they may come from a transplant donor.

The chain uses TRBV28 and TRBJ1-3; D is uncertain. CDR1 and CDR2 from the germline V gene are MDHEN and SYDVKM. The CDR3 runs 17 residues. The ends were cut back, 6 bases at V and 0 bases at J, with 18 bases in the middle. The CDR3 region has the DNA TGTGCCAGCAGCGGTGGGGTGATTTTTACCTCTGGAAACACCATATATTTT. As protein: CASSGGVIFTSGNTIYF. Full variable domain (outside the CDR3, taken from reference TRBV28 and TRBJ1-3): DVKVTQSSRYLVKRTGEKVFLECVQDMDHENMFWYRQDPGLGLRLIYFSYDVKMKEKGDIPEGYSVSREKKERFSLILESASTNQTSMYLCASSGGVIFTSGNTIYFGEGSWLTVV.

The chain uses TRBV7-9 and TRBJ1-6; D might be TRBD1 (6 bases). Germline V gene sequence: CDR1 SEHNR, CDR2 FQNEAQ (reference sequence). The CDR3 contains 15 residues. The V end was cut by 5 bases, the J end by 7 bases, with 15 bases between. CDR3 protein: CASSVAGQPNSPLHF. For the CDR3, the DNA is TGTGCCAGCAGCGTTGCGGGACAACCGAATTCACCCCTCCACTTT.

This clonotype has just a few counts. J is TRBJ1-1 and V is TRBV6-5, with 9 nucleotides matching TRBD1. Germline CDR1 MNHEY, CDR2 SVGAGI. CDR3 length: 12 residues. With V trimmed by 2 bases and J by 10 bases, 2 bases remained unmatched. CDR3 DNA sequence: TGTGCCAGCAGTTACGCGACAGGGGGAGCTTTCTTT. Its protein product is CASSYATGGAFF.

CDR3 amino acids: CSAGTASQPQHF. The CDR3 region has the DNA TGCAGCGCGGGGACAGCCAGTCAGCCCCAGCATTTT. This chain joins TRBV29-1 and TRBJ1-5, with 7 bases identical to TRBD1. CDR1 and CDR2 (germline): SQVTM, ANQGSEA. CDR3 size: 12 residues. V lost 7 bases to trimming and J lost 6 bases; unmatched junction nucleotides: 6.

The rearrangement joins TRBV28 to TRBJ1-2; D ambiguous. Germline loops: CDR1 MDHEN, CDR2 SYDVKM. This CDR3 region has 14 residues. Trimming cost V 5 bases and J 8 bases, with 18 bases left between them. The CDR3 region is CASSKANSYVGYTF. CDR3 sequence (DNA): TGTGCCAGCAGTAAAGCCAATAGCTATGTAGGCTACACCTTC.

This clonotype was picked up a small number of times. The chain recombines TRBV20-1 with TRBJ2-7; D perhaps matches TRBD2 (6 bases). V shed 5 bases and J shed 2 bases, with 13 bases lying between them. The germline gives CDR1 DFQATT, CDR2 SNEGSKA (reference sequence). The CDR3 covers 13 residues. The CDR3 sequence is CSALAESAYEQYF. Here the CDR3 DNA reads TGCAGTGCTTTAGCGGAGTCTGCCTACGAGCAGTACTTC.

The CDR3 loop is CASSPLGPGEAFF. The CDR3 nucleotides read TGTGCCAGCTCACCACTGGGGCCCGGCGAAGCTTTCTTT. The chain combines TRBV18 with TRBJ1-1, with a weak D call TRBD1 (5 bases). The CDR3 covers 13 residues. Germline CDR1 KGHSH, CDR2 LQKENI. Trimming removed 1 base at V and 8 bases at J, with 11 bases between.

The J gene is TRBJ1-1, the V gene TRBV7-2, with D perhaps matching TRBD1 (6 bases). The CDR3 is made up of 13 amino acids. Germline V gene data show CDR1 as SGHTA and CDR2 as FQGNSA. V lost 5 bases to trimming and J lost 8 bases, with 15 bases between them. The CDR3 nucleotides read TGTGCCAGCAGCCCTAATGGACAGCGAGAAGCTTTCTTT. It yields the protein CASSPNGQREAFF.

V is TRBV5-1 and J is TRBJ1-1; perhaps TRBD1 as D (6 bases). Germline V gene data show CDR1 as SGHRS and CDR2 as YFSETQ. Trimming cost V 6 bases and J 6 bases, with 21 bases left between them. The CDR3 totals 15 residues. The CDR3 sequence is CASNPGSGGFAEAFF. The CDR3 nucleotides are TGCGCCAGCAACCCGGGTAGCGGGGGCTTCGCTGAAGCTTTCTTT.